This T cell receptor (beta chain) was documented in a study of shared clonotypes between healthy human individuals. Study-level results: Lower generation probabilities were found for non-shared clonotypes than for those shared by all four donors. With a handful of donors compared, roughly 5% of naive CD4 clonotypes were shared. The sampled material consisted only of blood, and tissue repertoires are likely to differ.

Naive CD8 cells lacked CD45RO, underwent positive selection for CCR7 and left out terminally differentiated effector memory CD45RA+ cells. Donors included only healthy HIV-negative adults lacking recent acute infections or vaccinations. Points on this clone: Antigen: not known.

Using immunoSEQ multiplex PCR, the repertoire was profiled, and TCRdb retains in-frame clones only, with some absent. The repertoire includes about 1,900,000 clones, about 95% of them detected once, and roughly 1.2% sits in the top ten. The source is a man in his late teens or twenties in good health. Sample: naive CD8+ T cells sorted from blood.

This chain's CDR3 is CASSLPGLAIEDTQYF. In DNA, the CDR3 is TGTGCCAGCAGCCTTCCGGGACTAGCAATTGAAGATACGCAGTATTTT. The chain is built from TRBV6-6 and TRBJ2-3, with 9 bases lining up with TRBD2. CDR1 and CDR2 from the germline V gene are MNHNY and SVGAGI (reference sequence). The junction had 12 bases not matched to a gene; V was cut back by 6 bases and J by 5 bases. The CDR3 covers 16 residues.